Reported below is one TCR beta chain. Here immunoSEQ multiplex PCR was the method, and the copy in TCRdb shows in-frame clones only, minus some. The sample has around 300,000 clones; 86% are singletons. This CDR3 region has 14 residues. V was shortened by 4 bases and J by 5 bases, with 12 bases between the two germline ends. Germline V gene data show CDR1 as SGHDT and CDR2 as YYEEEE. The data stem from a study of blood T cell repertoires in COVID-19. Across the whole study: Sites across the United States, Italy and Spain contributed samples from acute and convalescent COVID-19.

The clonotype originates from a woman under 40 with active or convalescent COVID-19. The sequencing input was peripheral blood. The rearrangement joins TRBV5-6 to TRBJ1-4; D is ambiguous. In DNA, the CDR3 is TGTGCCAGCAGCCCTGTCTCTAGCAATGAAAAACTGTTTTTT. It translates to CASSPVSSNEKLFF.